The rows below give T cell receptor beta chains drawn from one sample of a study of shared T cell receptors in the human thymus. Here immunoSEQ multiplex PCR was the method, and the copy in TCRdb shows in-frame clones only, minus some. This table holds some 760,000 clones, roughly 85% found once. This same sample was also part of a study on human thymus T cells.

The source material was thymocytes. Receptors originate from a girl under two years old with a congenital heart defect. Each CDR3 is given with its conserved first and last residue. A D gene is named only where the DNA matches it firmly. A clone size is listed for some rows: how often the clone was seen (once, few, many), or a class if it is expanded.

D	size	V	J	DNA	CDR3
TRBD1	NA	TRBV12-5	TRBJ2-1	TGTGCTAGTGGTTTGGTAGCGCTAGAGAAAGGGGGCCTCTACAATGAGCAGTTCTTC	CASGLVALEKGGLYNEQFF
NA	NA	TRBV6-5	TRBJ1-1	TGTGCCAGCAGTGCCGGGAACACTGAAGCTTTCTTT	CASSAGNTEAFF
NA	NA	TRBV19	TRBJ1-2	TGTGCCAGTAGTAGGGCAGGGAATGGCTACACCTTC	CASSRAGNGYTF
TRBD1	NA	TRBV2	TRBJ1-2	TGTGCCAGCATGCCGGACAGGCTTAATGGCTACACCTTC	CASMPDRLNGYTF
TRBD1	NA	TRBV11-2	TRBJ1-2	TGTGCCAGCAGCTTTATGGGACAGGGAGTCCCAAACTATGGCTACACCTTC	CASSFMGQGVPNYGYTF
NA	NA	TRBV20-1	TRBJ1-2	TGCAGTGCTAGAGTCGAGGGCTACACCTTC	CSARVEGYTF
NA	NA	TRBV5-6	TRBJ2-1	TGTGCCAGCAGCTTGCTTCCTAGCCCCAATGAGCAGTTCTTC	CASSLLPSPNEQFF
NA	NA	TRBV7-8	TRBJ2-7	TGTGCCAGCAGCCCGATGGTGGGGACTGGAAACGAGCAGTACTTC	CASSPMVGTGNEQYF
NA	NA	TRBV18	TRBJ1-4	TGTGCCAGCTCACCTCTAAGGACAGCAACTAATGAAAAACTGTTTTTT	CASSPLRTATNEKLFF
NA	NA	TRBV7-6	TRBJ1-1	TGTGCCAGCCGGGGGGTGAACACTGAAGCTTTCTTT	CASRGVNTEAFF
NA	once	TRBV7-2	TRBJ1-5	TGTGCCAGCAGCTTAGCACGGGGGAACAATCAGCCCCAGCATTTT	CASSLARGNNQPQHF
NA	NA	TRBV30	TRBJ2-7	TGTGCCTGGAGTGGGCGGGGGCGACCCTACGAGCAGTACTTC	CAWSGRGRPYEQYF
TRBD1	once	TRBV7-3	TRBJ2-3	TGTGCCAGCAGCTTAGGGTTTAGGGGACAGGGGGGGGGCACAGATACGCAGTATTTT	CASSLGFRGQGGGTDTQYF
NA	NA	TRBV29-1	TRBJ2-7	TGCAGCGTTGCAGGGTCGTCCTACGAGCAGTACTTC	CSVAGSSYEQYF
NA	NA	TRBV11-3	TRBJ1-1	TGTGCCAGCAGCCAGACACGGAACACTGAAGCTTTCTTT	CASSQTRNTEAFF
NA	once	TRBV5-4	TRBJ1-3	TGTGCCAGCAGTCGGACAGCCGCAGGAAACACCATATATTTT	CASSRTAAGNTIYF
NA	NA	TRBV5-6	TRBJ2-1	TGTGCCAGCAGCTTGGCGGGTGGCAGACCCTCCTACAATGAGCAGTTCTTC	CASSLAGGRPSYNEQFF
TRBD1	once	TRBV9	TRBJ1-2	TGTGCCAGCAGCGTGGGACAGGGGTTAGGCTACACCTTC	CASSVGQGLGYTF